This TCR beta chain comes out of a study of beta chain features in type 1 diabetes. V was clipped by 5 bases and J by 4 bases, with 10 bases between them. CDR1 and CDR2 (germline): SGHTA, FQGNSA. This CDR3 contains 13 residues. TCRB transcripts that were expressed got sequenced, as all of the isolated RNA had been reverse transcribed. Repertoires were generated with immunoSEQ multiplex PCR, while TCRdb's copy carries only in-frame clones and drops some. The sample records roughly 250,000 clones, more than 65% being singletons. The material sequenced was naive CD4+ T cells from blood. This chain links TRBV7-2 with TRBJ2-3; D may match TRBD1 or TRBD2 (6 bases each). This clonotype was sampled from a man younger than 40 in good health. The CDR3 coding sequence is TGTGCCAGCAGCCCGGAGGGGGCAGATACGCAGTATTTT. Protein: CASSPEGADTQYF. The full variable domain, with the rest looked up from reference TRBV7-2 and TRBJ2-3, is GAGVSQSPSNKVTEKGKDVELRCDPISGHTALYWYRQSLGQGLEFLIYFQGNSAPDKSGLPSDRFSAERTGGSVSTLTIQRTQQEDSAVYLCASSPEGADTQYFGPGTRLTVL.